The TCR beta chain described here comes from a study of shared clonotypes between healthy human individuals. In the study overall: Donors had three CD4 naive, three CD4 memory, two CD8 naive and one CD8 memory plate apiece.

This clone appeared a few times. V was trimmed by 0 bases and J by 11 bases, leaving 7 bases between them. This CDR3 is built from 11 residues. The germline V gene has CDR1 SGHAT and CDR2 FQNNGV. CCR7-negative CD45RA+ TemRA cells were combined with CD45RO+ cells to form CD8 memory. Deep-level settings were used for running the assay. Original methodology: Junction-only immunoSEQ sequences carried no quality scores, so filtering differed. TCRdb's table, derived via immunoSEQ multiplex PCR, lists solely in-frame clones and lacks some. That table furnishes V, J and clone size, whereas the DNA furnished D and trimming. The sample yields under 150,000 clones, around 73% seen once.

The specimen sequenced was memory CD8+ T cells sorted from blood. Documented subset: CD45RO+ cells pooled with CCR7-negative TemRA cells. The receptor was isolated from a woman between 25 and 40 years old in good health. J is TRBJ1-1 and V is TRBV11-2; D uncertain. CDR3 loop: CASSLEGKAFF. The CDR3 bases are TGTGCCAGCAGCTTAGAAGGGAAGGCTTTCTTT. Complete variable domain (other parts from reference TRBV11-2 and TRBJ1-1): EAGVAQSPRYKIIEKRQSVAFWCNPISGHATLYWYQQILGQGPKLLIQFQNNGVVDDSQLPKDRFSAERLKGVDSTLKIQPAKLEDSAVYLCASSLEGKAFFGQGTRLTVV.